A selection of T cell receptor beta chains follows, all from one sample in a study of STAT5B mutations in CD4+ large granular lymphocyte leukemia. Measured with immunoSEQ multiplex PCR; TCRdb has only the in-frame clones, and not every one. The data contain 25,000 to 30,000 clones, 65% to 80% of them singletons. The material sequenced was CD4+ T cells from blood buffy coats. All receptors derive from a human donor in good health. Both conserved end residues are part of each CDR3. Fields, in order: J gene, clone size, V gene, D gene, CDR3 protein, CDR3 DNA. D genes are given only for firm matches. A row's size may be missing; if present it is once, few, many or a size class.

TRBJ1-2 | - | TRBV27 | TRBD1 | CASRNTGGGYGYTF | TGTGCCAGCAGAAATACAGGGGGCGGCTATGGCTACACCTTC
TRBJ1-1 | - | TRBV6-1 | - | CASSNGVGTEAFF | TGTGCCAGCAGTAACGGGGTGGGCACTGAAGCTTTCTTT
TRBJ2-3 | - | TRBV19 | TRBD1 | CASSPGQNTDTQYF | TGTGCCAGTAGTCCGGGACAGAACACAGATACGCAGTATTTT
TRBJ1-5 | once | TRBV7-2 | - | CASSLFGDRDQPQHF | TGTGCCAGCAGCTTGTTCGGGGATAGGGATCAGCCCCAGCATTTT
TRBJ1-3 | - | TRBV5-6 | - | CASSLAFRGSGNTIYF | TGTGCCAGCAGCTTGGCATTCAGGGGCTCTGGAAACACCATATATTTT
TRBJ2-3 | once | TRBV18 | - | CASSDFKTSTDTQYF | TGTGCCAGCTCAGACTTCAAGACTAGCACAGATACGCAGTATTTT
TRBJ2-1 | - | TRBV4-2 | TRBD2 | CASSRQARAGGEFGSYNEQFF | TGTGCCAGCAGCCGCCAGGCGAGAGCGGGAGGAGAATTCGGCTCCTACAATGAGCAGTTCTTC
TRBJ2-3 | - | TRBV5-1 | - | CASSLAGGRTDTQYF | TGCGCCAGCAGCTTGGCCGGGGGTCGCACAGATACGCAGTATTTT
TRBJ1-5 | medium-sized | TRBV6-1 | - | CASLPFSGQGQPQHF | TGTGCCAGCCTACCCTTTAGTGGGCAGGGTCAGCCCCAGCATTTT
TRBJ2-5 | once | TRBV5-1 | - | CASSLAGRGGGETQYF | TGCGCCAGCAGCTTGGCAGGCAGGGGAGGAGGAGAGACCCAGTACTTC
TRBJ2-1 | - | TRBV4-1 | TRBD2 | CASSQVLLAVYNEQFF | TGCGCCAGCAGCCAAGTCCTCCTAGCGGTTTACAATGAGCAGTTCTTC
TRBJ2-7 | - | TRBV6-6 | - | CASSYSFEQYF | TGTGCCAGCAGTTACTCGTTCGAGCAGTACTTC
TRBJ2-1 | - | TRBV5-1 | - | CASSSGGRTGGRYNEQFF | TGCGCCAGCAGCTCCGGGGGCCGAACTGGGGGTCGCTACAATGAGCAGTTCTTC
TRBJ2-7 | - | TRBV27 | TRBD1 | CASSFSLGGDRGYEQYF | TGTGCCAGCAGTTTTAGTCTTGGCGGGGACAGGGGATACGAGCAGTACTTC
TRBJ1-1 | - | TRBV7-8 | TRBD1 | CASSPGTANTEAFF | TGTGCCAGCAGCCCCGGGACAGCGAACACTGAAGCTTTCTTT
TRBJ2-3 | - | TRBV15 | - | CATSRETDTQYF | TGTGCCACCAGCAGAGAGACAGATACGCAGTATTTT
TRBJ2-2 | - | TRBV4-3 | - | CASSQVGASGELFF | TGCGCCAGCAGCCAAGTGGGAGCGTCCGGGGAGCTGTTTTTT
TRBJ1-2 | - | TRBV5-8 | - | CASSLEYKAAGGYTF | TGTGCCAGCAGCTTGGAATACAAGGCCGCGGGTGGCTACACCTTC
TRBJ2-1 | - | TRBV7-3 | TRBD2 | CASSLNPTSGSEFF | TGTGCCAGCAGCTTAAACCCGACTAGCGGGTCGGAGTTCTTC
TRBJ2-4 | - | TRBV10-2 | - | CASKQTGTQNIQYF | TGCGCCAGCAAGCAGACAGGCACCCAAAACATTCAGTACTTC
TRBJ1-5 | medium-sized | TRBV19 | TRBD1 | CASRGGQGGNQPQHF | TGTGCCAGTAGGGGGGGACAGGGAGGCAATCAGCCCCAGCATTTT